The 16 T cell receptor beta chains listed next were all sequenced from one sample in a study of blood T cell repertoires in COVID-19. Sequencing was performed with immunoSEQ multiplex PCR; in TCRdb, only in-frame clones are kept and a portion is missing. Of approximately 220,000 clones in the sample, about 85% were seen once. Sequenced: PBMCs or T cells enriched from blood (not recorded which). The receptors here all came from a woman in her twenties or thirties who had recovered from COVID-19.

This chain uses TRBV11-3 with TRBJ2-5, with D tentatively TRBD1 (5 bases). The germline gives CDR1 SGHNT, CDR2 YENEEA. The CDR3 spans 12 residues. V was shortened by 4 bases and J by 4 bases, with 7 bases between the two germline ends. The chain's CDR3 is CASSYQGETQYF. The DNA for the CDR3 is TGTGCCAGCAGCTATCAGGGAGAGACCCAGTACTTC.

The V call is TRBV6-2 or TRBV6-3, the J call TRBJ2-7; 10 nucleotides line up with TRBD1. The V and J ends lost 4 bases and 7 bases, in that order; junction bases with no gene match: 10. The CDR3 length is 15 residues. In germline, CDR1 is MNHEY, CDR2 SVGEGT. CDR3 in DNA: TGTGCCAGCAGTTCGTTGACAGGGGGCTTGCGGGAGCAGTACTTC. This translates into CASSSLTGGLREQYF.

The genes are TRBV9 and TRBJ1-5; 9 positions agree with TRBD1. Germline lookup yields CDR1 SGDLS and CDR2 YYNGEE. With 4 bases clipped from V and 6 bases from J, the junction kept 8 bases outside the gene matches. The CDR3 is 15 residues long. CDR3 sequence reads: CASSSGTGSVQPQHF. CDR3 in DNA: TGTGCCAGCAGCTCAGGGACAGGGTCAGTTCAGCCCCAGCATTTT.

The chain combines TRBV5-6 with TRBJ1-3; D remains ambiguous. The germline CDR1 and CDR2 sequences are SGHDT and YYEEEE. Trimming shortened V by 3 bases and J by 0 bases, and 7 bases separated the two germline ends. The CDR3 totals 14 residues. CDR3 coding DNA: TGTGCCAGCAGCTCCGGGAGCTCTGGAAACACCATATATTTT. Protein product: CASSSGSSGNTIYF.

The chain carries TRBV7-8 and TRBJ1-1, with 7 bases lining up with TRBD1. CDR1 is SGHVS, CDR2 FQNEAQ, per germline. The junction had 10 bases not matched to a gene; V was cut back by 4 bases and J by 11 bases. This CDR3 has 13 amino acids. CDR3 nucleotides: TGTGCCAGCAGCTCAACCGGCGACAGGGAGGCTTTCTTT. Translation: CASSSTGDREAFF.

The chain has TRBV2 and TRBJ1-2; no definite D call. The CDR3 loop spans 12 amino acids. Trimming left V 6 bases short and J 2 bases short, with 7 bases between. Germline V gives CDR1 SNHLY, CDR2 FYNNEI. Here the CDR3 DNA reads TGTGCCAGCAGCGCGGAAAACTATGGCTACACCTTC. The encoded protein is CASSAENYGYTF.

The chain carries TRBV7-8 and TRBJ1-5; D perhaps matches TRBD1 (6 bases). Germline V gene lookup returns CDR1 SGHVS and CDR2 FQNEAQ. This CDR3 is 14 amino acids long. The V gene lost 4 bases and the J gene lost 4 bases, with 11 bases spanning the gap. The CDR3 here is CASSSNRVNQPQHF. The DNA of the CDR3 is TGTGCCAGCAGCTCAAACAGGGTTAATCAGCCCCAGCATTTT.

The table lists this clone with a count of one. The chain combines TRBV2 with TRBJ2-5; the D gene is possibly TRBD1 (5 bases). V gave up 3 bases and J gave up 2 bases, with 13 bases separating them. This CDR3 region has 15 residues. Germline V gene data show CDR1 as SNHLY and CDR2 as FYNNEI. CDR3 in amino acids: CASSEGQPRQETQYF. The DNA for the CDR3 is TGTGCCAGCAGTGAGGGGCAACCGCGTCAAGAGACCCAGTACTTC.

V usage is TRBV10-3 and J usage is TRBJ2-1; 15 nucleotides match TRBD2. Germline lookup yields CDR1 ENHRY and CDR2 SYGVKD. The CDR3 totals 15 residues. V lost 10 bases and J lost 7; bases outside the gene matches: 8. DNA for the CDR3: TGTGCCACTAAGGGACTAGCGGGGGGTCTTAATGAGCAGTTCTTC. It encodes CATKGLAGGLNEQFF.

In nucleotides, the CDR3 is TGTGCCAGCAGTTACATCGGTCTGTGGGGGGACAGGACAACCTACGAGCAGTACTTC. This gives the protein CASSYIGLWGDRTTYEQYF. The V gene is TRBV6-2 or TRBV6-3, the J gene TRBJ2-7, with 8 bases identical to TRBD1. Germline CDR1 is MNHEY and CDR2 is SVGEGT. V shed 2 bases, J shed 2 bases, and the junction held 17 bases outside the gene matches. The length of the CDR3 is 19 residues.

This clone showed up many times. The V gene is TRBV2, the J gene TRBJ2-3; 10 bases are a match to TRBD2. CDR3 length: 17 amino acids. CDR1 and CDR2 (germline): SNHLY, FYNNEI. V lost 7 bases, J lost 0 bases, and 10 bases stayed unmatched. The chain's CDR3 is CASILAGVISSTDTQYF. DNA for the CDR3: TGTGCCAGCATCCTAGCGGGGGTCATAAGTAGCACAGATACGCAGTATTTT.

This chain joins TRBV3-1 (or the pseudogene TRBV3-2) and TRBJ1-2; D gene uncertain. The CDR3 has 15 residues. V lost 0 bases to trimming and J lost 4 bases, with 12 bases between them. From germline, CDR1 is LGHDT and CDR2 YNNKEL (reference sequence). The CDR3 DNA follows: TGTGCCAGCAGCCAAGAAAACAGCAGACCCTATGGCTACACCTTC. Translation gives CASSQENSRPYGYTF.

The chain links TRBV10-3 to TRBJ1-2; 9 nucleotides align to TRBD1. The CDR3 is 19 amino acids. The V gene's germline CDR1 is ENHRY and CDR2 SYGVKD. The trim removed 0 bases at V and 1 base at J, leaving 12 bases unmatched. The CDR3 DNA follows: TGTGCCATCAGTGAGTCCCCCGGGACAGGGTACTCCAATAACTATGGCTACACCTTC. This codes for CAISESPGTGYSNNYGYTF.

This rearrangement joins TRBV5-4 to TRBJ2-3; D gene ambiguous. From germline, CDR1 is SGHNT and CDR2 YYREEE (reference sequence). CDR3 length: 12 amino acids. Trimming shortened V by 0 bases and J by 5 bases, and 4 bases separated the two germline ends. The CDR3 DNA follows: TGTGCCAGCAGCTTGGATAGAGATACGCAGTATTTT. Protein product: CASSLDRDTQYF.

This chain links TRBV19 with TRBJ2-7, with TRBD2 as a possible D gene (5 bases). The CDR3 has 17 residues. The ends were cut back, 2 bases at V and 0 bases at J, with 17 bases in the middle. Germline V gene data show CDR1 as LNHDA and CDR2 as SQIVND (reference sequence). This chain's CDR3 is CASSIREAGRSSYEQYF. The DNA of the CDR3 is TGTGCCAGTAGTATACGTGAGGCGGGTAGGAGCTCCTACGAGCAGTACTTC.

The chain links TRBV18 to TRBJ2-7; D gene ambiguous. The CDR3 has 16 residues. The V gene's germline CDR1 is KGHSH and CDR2 LQKENI. The V end was cut by 3 bases, the J end by 1 base, with 16 bases between. The CDR3 sequence: CASSPPAASASYEQYF. CDR3 nucleotide sequence: TGTGCCAGCTCACCCCCCGCAGCGTCCGCTTCCTACGAGCAGTACTTC.